Each of the 28 T cell receptor beta chains below was sequenced from the same sample in a study of patients and donors after allogeneic stem cell transplantation. Each CDR3 protein gets one entry after TCRdb re-called the RT-PCR reads with MiXCR. Of roughly 4,500 distinct CDR3 sequences in the sample, approximately 16% are singletons; the top ten hold 76%. Sequencing was performed on blood, either unsorted or a sorted T cell fraction (not recorded which). The receptors shown here come from a human donor who was either an allogeneic HSCT recipient or a stem cell or donor lymphocyte infusion donor (not recorded which). It is not recorded whose cells these are; they may come from a transplant donor.

The J gene is TRBJ1-5, the V gene TRBV19, with no clear D. The CDR3 has 14 residues. Trimming shortened V by 1 base and J by 6 bases, and 10 bases separated the two germline ends. CDR1 LNHDA and CDR2 SQIVND come from the germline V gene (reference sequence). CDR3 sequence (DNA): TGTGCCAGTAGTATAGGGGGTAGGAGTCAGCCCCAGCATTTT. It codes for CASSIGGRSQPQHF.

The chain links TRBV25-1 to TRBJ2-1; 9 bases match TRBD2. The CDR3 is 15 amino acids. V shed 7 bases, J shed 8 bases, and the junction held 12 bases outside the gene matches. Germline-derived CDR1 and CDR2 are MGHDK and SYGVNS. The CDR3 region has the DNA TGTGCCAGCACCAGAGCAGCGGGGGGTGTCGATGAGCAGTTCTTC. Amino acid sequence: CASTRAAGGVDEQFF. The variable domain in full, with the rest retrieved from reference TRBV25-1 and TRBJ2-1, is EADIYQTPRYLVIGTGKKITLECSQTMGHDKMYWYQQDPGMELHLIHYSYGVNSTEKGDLSSESTVSRIRTEHFPLTLESARPSHTSQYLCASTRAAGGVDEQFFGPGTRLTVL.

J is TRBJ1-1 and V is TRBV2; 7 bases fit TRBD1. Germline CDR1 is SNHLY and CDR2 is FYNNEI. The CDR3 runs 11 residues. The J segment lost 11 bases and the V segment lost 5 bases, leaving 5 bases of the junction unmatched. CDR3 residues: CASSTRDSAFF. In DNA form, the CDR3 reads TGTGCCAGCAGTACCCGGGACAGTGCTTTCTTT.

The chain uses TRBV5-1 and TRBJ2-2; D gene unclear. V lost 4 bases and J lost 3, with 10 bases in between. CDR3 length: 14 residues. Germline lookup yields CDR1 SGHRS and CDR2 YFSETQ. As DNA, the CDR3 is TGCGCCAGCAGCCCACCTGAGTACACCGGGGAGCTGTTTTTT. It yields the protein CASSPPEYTGELFF. Drawing the rest from reference TRBV5-1 and TRBJ2-2, the complete variable domain is KAGVTQTPRYLIKTRGQQVTLSCSPISGHRSVSWYQQTPGQGLQFLFEYFSETQRNKGNFPGRFSGRQFSNSRSEMNVSTLELGDSALYLCASSPPEYTGELFFGEGSRLTVL.

The table lists this clonotype with a few counts. V usage is TRBV10-3 and J usage is TRBJ1-6; maybe TRBD1 (5 bases). The CDR3 sequence is 14 residues long. The ends were cut back, 4 bases at V and 8 bases at J, with 12 bases in the middle. Germline V gene data show CDR1 as ENHRY and CDR2 as SYGVKD. The CDR3: CAISVRGADSPLHF. The CDR3 coding sequence is TGTGCCATCAGTGTGAGGGGCGCGGATTCACCCCTCCACTTT.

Relative to its sample, this clonotype is medium-sized. Germline is not matched at one junction end, which may reflect a read error. This chain joins TRBV18 and TRBJ1-1, with D possibly being TRBD1 (5 bases). CDR1 is KGHSH, CDR2 LQKENI, per germline. The CDR3 sequence is 12 residues long. CDR3 region: CASSREGTEAFF. In DNA form, the CDR3 reads TGTGCCAGCTCACGAGAGGGGACTGAGGCTTTCTTT.

This clonotype was seen ten or more times. The V and J genes are TRBV18 and TRBJ2-7; TRBD1 aligns across 8 bases. This CDR3 is 14 amino acids long. The V segment lost 4 bases and the J segment 6 bases; nucleotides outside the gene matches: 8. Germline values: CDR1 KGHSH, CDR2 LQKENI. The CDR3 sequence is CASSLNRGVREQYF. The DNA for the CDR3 is TGTGCCAGCTCACTGAACAGGGGGGTACGCGAGCAGTACTTC.

By proportion, this clonotype is medium-sized. The chain carries TRBV11-2 and TRBJ1-5; tentative D call: TRBD1 (6 bases). Germline V gives CDR1 SGHAT, CDR2 FQNNGV. The CDR3 covers 13 residues. V lost 5 bases and J lost 5, with 10 bases in between. This chain's CDR3 is CASSIGQYQPQHF. Written as DNA, the CDR3 is TGTGCCAGCAGCATTGGACAGTATCAGCCCCAGCATTTT.

This clonotype is labeled medium-sized. The chain couples TRBV6-2 or TRBV6-3 to TRBJ2-7, with 10 positions matching TRBD1. The CDR3 length is 14 residues. V trimming: 4 bases; J trimming: 6 bases; junction bases outside the gene matches: 6. Germline loops: CDR1 MNHEY, CDR2 SVGEGT. CDR3 in DNA: TGTGCCAGCAGTTTTTACCGGGACAGGGGCGAGCAGTACTTC. As protein: CASSFYRDRGEQYF.

This clonotype was detected many times. The chain couples TRBV6-6 to TRBJ1-5; D ambiguous. CDR3 length: 15 amino acids. V lost 7 bases, J lost 0 bases, and 13 bases lay in between. CDR1 is MNHNY, CDR2 SVGAGI, per germline (reference sequence). The CDR3 spells CASKSAEYSNQPQHF. DNA for the CDR3: TGTGCCAGCAAGTCAGCTGAATATAGCAATCAGCCCCAGCATTTT.

Many counts were recorded for this clonotype. V gene TRBV6-5 combines with J gene TRBJ1-6, with a possible D match to TRBD1 (5 bases). The CDR3 has 15 residues. V was shortened by 4 bases and J by 7 bases, with 14 bases between the two germline ends. The germline V gene encodes CDR1 MNHEY and CDR2 SVGAGI. The CDR3, as DNA: TGTGCCAGCAGTTCTGTGGAGGGGAGAAATTCACCCCTCCACTTT. Its translation is CASSSVEGRNSPLHF.

This clonotype qualifies as hyperexpanded (1% or more). The J gene is TRBJ1-6, the V gene TRBV5-5; D is unclear. The V end was cut by 2 bases, the J end by 4 bases, with 13 bases between. Germline V gene data show CDR1 as SGHKS and CDR2 as YYEKEE (reference sequence). This CDR3 region has 16 residues. The CDR3: CASSFGLKTYNSPLHF. The CDR3 nucleotides read TGTGCCAGCAGCTTCGGTTTGAAGACTTATAATTCACCCCTCCACTTT. The variable domain in full, completed from reference TRBV5-5 and TRBJ1-6, reads DAGVTQSPTHLIKTRGQQVTLRCSPISGHKSVSWYQQVLGQGPQFIFQYYEKEERGRGNFPDRFSARQFPNYSSELNVNALLLGDSALYLCASSFGLKTYNSPLHFGNGTRLTVT.

This clonotype was counted only a few times. The rearrangement links TRBV13 to TRBJ2-5; perhaps TRBD1 as D (6 bases). CDR1 is PRHDT, CDR2 FYEKMQ, per germline (reference sequence). Trimming stripped 4 bases from V and 5 bases from J, with 14 bases between. CDR3 size: 14 residues. The CDR3 protein is CASSCQKGVETQYF. Here the CDR3 DNA reads TGTGCCAGCAGCTGCCAGAAGGGGGTCGAGACCCAGTACTTC.

This clonotype was seen many times. J is TRBJ2-1 and V is TRBV9, with TRBD2 matching over 7 bases. The trim removed 3 bases at V and 4 bases at J, leaving 7 bases unmatched. The CDR3 runs 15 residues. Germline lookup yields CDR1 SGDLS and CDR2 YYNGEE. The CDR3 nucleotides are TGTGCCAGCAGCGAACTAGTGGGGGGGTACAATGAGCAGTTCTTC. Protein sequence: CASSELVGGYNEQFF.

The table lists this clonotype with a few counts. This CDR3 is CASSILAAGRDEQFF. In DNA, the CDR3 is TGTGCCAGCAGTATCTTAGCGGCGGGCAGGGATGAGCAGTTCTTC. The chain has TRBV27 and TRBJ2-1; D might be TRBD2 (6 bases). The germline V gene has CDR1 MNHEY and CDR2 SMNVEV (reference sequence). The CDR3 runs 15 residues. Trimming pared 5 bases from V and 8 bases from J, leaving 19 bases between.

This clonotype is medium-sized in the sample. The rearrangement joins TRBV20-1 to TRBJ2-5, with 10 bases lining up with TRBD2. V was pared by 3 bases and J by 1 base, with 2 bases of the junction left unmatched. The CDR3 consists of 14 residues. Germline loops: CDR1 DFQATT, CDR2 SNEGSKA (reference sequence). The CDR3 sequence: CSASTSGTQETQYF. The CDR3 DNA reads TGCAGTGCTAGTACTAGCGGGACCCAAGAGACCCAGTACTTC.

With regard to this clonotype: Because it lacks the conserved phenylalanine or tryptophan at the end, this CDR3 is likely a read error. This chain uses TRBV20-1 with TRBJ1-1, with a possible D match to TRBD1 (5 bases). The CDR3 contains 15 residues. V lost 3 bases and J 9 bases, leaving 23 bases between the germline ends. CDR1 and CDR2 from the germline V gene are DFQATT and SNEGSKA (reference sequence). In DNA form, the CDR3 reads TGCAGTGCTAGCCCCCCGACGGGCAGGGACCGTCAAGCTTTCTTG. It encodes CSASPPTGRDRQAFL.

In its sample, this clonotype ranks as medium-sized. The chain couples TRBV18 to TRBJ2-2; the match to TRBD1 covers 9 bases. The germline CDR1 and CDR2 sequences are KGHSH and LQKENI. V was clipped by 5 bases and J by 4 bases; unmatched bases: 17. CDR3 size: 19 residues. The chain's CDR3 is CASSTSFGTGQGLTGELFF. CDR3 nucleotide sequence: TGTGCCAGCTCAACATCCTTTGGGACGGGACAGGGACTCACCGGGGAGCTGTTTTTT.

This chain connects TRBV6-6 to TRBJ2-2; TRBD2 matches at 12 bases. Per germline, CDR1 MNHNY and CDR2 SVGAGI (reference sequence). There are 15 residues in the CDR3. V shed 6 bases and J 4 bases; nucleotides not matched to a gene: 3. CDR3 in amino acids: CASRRTSGITGELFF. CDR3 sequence (DNA): TGTGCCAGCAGAAGGACTAGCGGGATCACCGGGGAGCTGTTTTTT.

This clonotype was observed a handful of times. The chain joins TRBV6-5 to TRBJ2-7, with unresolved D. Germline CDR1 MNHEY, CDR2 SVGAGI. V was pared by 0 bases and J by 5 bases, with 14 bases between. CDR3 size: 15 residues. CDR3 residues: CASSYSILVLNEQYF. The CDR3 DNA is TGTGCCAGCAGTTACTCGATTCTAGTATTGAACGAGCAGTACTTC.

This clonotype has just a few counts. This chain uses TRBV5-1 with TRBJ2-5; TRBD2 matches at 7 bases. The germline gives CDR1 SGHRS, CDR2 YFSETQ. The CDR3 covers 15 residues. Trimming took 4 bases from V and 2 from J; bases not matched to a gene: 8. In nucleotides, the CDR3 is TGCGCCAGCAGCGCCCAGGGACTACCGCAAGAGACCCAGTACTTC. This codes for CASSAQGLPQETQYF.

A few counts support this clonotype. J is TRBJ2-5 and V is TRBV10-3, with TRBD2 matching over 14 bases. Germline-derived CDR1 and CDR2 are ENHRY and SYGVKD. The CDR3 covers 16 residues. V gave up 6 bases and J gave up 5 bases; unmatched junction bases: 8. CDR3: CAIRVTSGGAKETQYF. Here the CDR3 DNA reads TGTGCCATCAGGGTGACTAGCGGGGGGGCGAAGGAGACCCAGTACTTC.

This clonotype has at least ten counts. The CDR3 sequence is CASSRIAGGQYEQFF. The CDR3, as DNA: TGTGCCAGCAGCCGCATAGCGGGAGGTCAATATGAGCAGTTCTTC. This sequence joins TRBV7-9 and TRBJ2-1, with 10 bases that match TRBD2. J was trimmed by 8 bases and V by 5 bases; bases with no gene match: 9. The CDR3 runs 15 residues. Germline CDR1 SEHNR, CDR2 FQNEAQ (reference sequence). Looking up the rest from reference TRBV7-9 and TRBJ2-1 gives the full variable domain: DTGVSQNPRHKITKRGQNVTFRCDPISEHNRLYWYRQTLGQGPEFLTYFQNEAQLEKSRLLSDRFSAERPKGSFSTLEIQRTEQGDSAMYLCASSRIAGGQYEQFFGPGTRLTVL.

V gene TRBV29-1 combines with J gene TRBJ1-3; D possibly corresponds to TRBD1 (5 bases). This CDR3 spans 15 amino acids. The germline V gene encodes CDR1 SQVTM and CDR2 ANQGSEA. Trimming pared 8 bases from V and 3 bases from J, leaving 20 bases between. The CDR3 region is CSPAEGGGYGNTIYF. The CDR3, as DNA: TGCAGCCCGGCGGAGGGCGGGGGGTATGGAAACACCATATATTTT.

V gene TRBV9 combines with J gene TRBJ1-3, with D unclear. The CDR3 runs 12 residues. V was pared by 4 bases and J by 4 bases, with 6 bases between. The germline CDR1 and CDR2 sequences are SGDLS and YYNGEE. The DNA for the CDR3 is TGTGCCAGCAGCCCCCCGGGAAACACCATATATTTT. This translates into CASSPPGNTIYF.

The chain recombines TRBV6-5 with TRBJ2-2, with TRBD1 matching 9 bases. Per the germline V gene, CDR1 is MNHEY and CDR2 is SVGAGI. The CDR3 extends over 16 amino acids. After removal of 2 bases from V and 7 bases from J, the junction contained 8 bases not matched to a gene. This chain's CDR3 is CASSYIRTGVGGELFF. The CDR3 DNA follows: TGTGCCAGCAGTTACATAAGGACAGGGGTGGGCGGGGAGCTGTTTTTT.

This clonotype was seen ten or more times. This chain uses TRBV6-1 with TRBJ1-2; D gene unclear. The V gene's germline CDR1 is MNHNS and CDR2 SASEGT. The CDR3 length is 13 residues. V was shortened by 2 bases and J by 7 bases, with 11 bases between the two germline ends. In DNA form, the CDR3 reads TGTGCCAGCAGTGAATTAGGGCCATTTGGCTACACCTTC. Its protein product is CASSELGPFGYTF.

This clonotype was counted only a few times. The rearrangement links TRBV7-9 to TRBJ1-1, with D possibly matching TRBD1 (6 bases). In germline, CDR1 is SEHNR, CDR2 FQNEAQ (reference sequence). CDR3 length: 14 amino acids. Trimming took 2 bases from V and 0 from J, leaving 7 bases between them. The CDR3 loop is CASSLRTVNTEAFF. The CDR3 region has the DNA TGTGCCAGCAGCTTACGGACAGTGAACACTGAAGCTTTCTTT.